This TCR beta chain was recorded in a study of blood T cell repertoires in COVID-19. Study-wide context: PBMCs, B-cell-depleted T cells, or T cells were the source of the cDNA or gDNA that made up the material.

Sequenced by immunoSEQ multiplex PCR; TCRdb stores in-frame clones only, minus some. Altogether about 100,000 clones are present, around 90% being singletons, with the ten largest covering roughly 4.2%. This CDR3 region has 15 residues. Per germline, CDR1 SGHAT and CDR2 FQNNGV. V trimming: 5 bases; J trimming: 7 bases; junction bases outside the gene matches: 8. J is TRBJ1-4 and V is TRBV11-2, with 9 nucleotides matching TRBD1. Source material: peripheral blood. The clonotype was recovered from a human donor with COVID-19, enrolled during active disease. The donor label of this sample is uncertain. This CDR3 is CASSPVDRGSEKLFF. CDR3 bases: TGTGCCAGCAGCCCCGTAGACAGGGGGAGTGAAAAACTGTTTTTT. Full variable domain (rest looked up from reference TRBV11-2 and TRBJ1-4): EAGVAQSPRYKIIEKRQSVAFWCNPISGHATLYWYQQILGQGPKLLIQFQNNGVVDDSQLPKDRFSAERLKGVDSTLKIQPAKLEDSAVYLCASSPVDRGSEKLFFGSGTQLSVL.